These 14 T cell receptor beta chains were sequenced from one sample in a study of blood T cell repertoires in COVID-19. Some clones are missing from TCRdb's copy, which holds only in-frame ones; the method was immunoSEQ multiplex PCR. The sample lists around 300,000 clones; roughly 89% were seen once. Material for sequencing was PBMCs or T cells enriched from blood (not recorded which). These receptors all come from a woman aged 60-70 years who had recovered from COVID-19.

The rearrangement links TRBV11-3 to TRBJ2-2; D is possibly TRBD2 (5 bases). The CDR3 is 14 amino acids. Germline assignment: CDR1 SGHNT and CDR2 YENEEA. V gave up 7 bases and J gave up 8 bases, with 17 bases separating them. CDR3 protein: CASNFGISEGELFF. CDR3 sequence (DNA): TGTGCCAGCAACTTTGGGATTAGCGAAGGGGAGCTGTTTTTT.

The chain is built from TRBV29-1 and TRBJ1-2; 8 bases are a match to TRBD1. The CDR3 has 12 residues. Germline CDR1 and CDR2: SQVTM and ANQGSEA. The J segment lost 9 bases and the V segment lost 1 base, leaving 4 bases of the junction unmatched. CDR3 sequence (DNA): TGCAGCGTTGAAGTGGGACAGGACCGCTACACCTTC. Translation gives CSVEVGQDRYTF. Complete variable domain (other parts from reference TRBV29-1 and TRBJ1-2): SAVISQKPSRDICQRGTSLTIQCQVDSQVTMMFWYRQQPGQSLTLIATANQGSEATYESGFVIDKFPISRPNLTFSTLTVSNMSPEDSSIYLCSVEVGQDRYTFGSGTRLTVV.

The V gene is TRBV12-3 or TRBV12-4, the J gene TRBJ1-1; D is unclear. The ends were cut back, 6 bases at V and 6 bases at J, with 11 bases in the middle. The CDR3 spans 12 residues. CDR3 in DNA: TGTGCCAGCAGACACCCCCCGTCTGAAGCTTTCTTT. This sequence encodes CASRHPPSEAFF.

The V and J genes are TRBV29-1 and TRBJ2-3; 7 nucleotides agree with TRBD1. Per the germline V gene, CDR1 is SQVTM and CDR2 is ANQGSEA. The CDR3 contains 15 residues. Trimming at V came to 6 bases and at J to 3 bases, leaving 12 bases not matched to a gene. The CDR3 is CSVSRGQGWTDTQYF. The DNA of the CDR3 is TGCAGCGTCTCAAGGGGGCAGGGTTGGACAGATACGCAGTATTTT.

The sample holds one count of this clone. The V call is TRBV5-5, the J call TRBJ1-1, with no clear D. V was pared by 0 bases and J by 5 bases, with 14 bases between. Germline V gives CDR1 SGHKS, CDR2 YYEKEE (reference sequence). The CDR3 spans 15 residues. The CDR3 DNA reads as TGTGCCAGCAGCTTGGAGGGAGGCAGAGCAACTGAAGCTTTCTTT. Encoded protein: CASSLEGGRATEAFF.

The rearrangement uses TRBV5-1 and TRBJ2-7; D possibly corresponds to TRBD2 (6 bases). The V gene's germline CDR1 is SGHRS and CDR2 YFSETQ. The length of the CDR3 is 12 residues. The germline V and J ends were trimmed by 0 bases and 5 bases, with 6 bases remaining between them. This chain's CDR3 is CASSLAGDEQYF. DNA of the CDR3: TGCGCCAGCAGCTTGGCGGGGGACGAGCAGTACTTC.

The chain couples TRBV5-1 to TRBJ2-7; the D gene is possibly TRBD1 (5 bases). The CDR3 sequence is 13 residues long. CDR1 and CDR2 (germline): SGHRS, YFSETQ. V lost 4 bases and J 0 bases, leaving 8 bases between the germline ends. Here the CDR3 reads CASSLDNSYEQYF. The CDR3 nucleotides read TGCGCCAGCAGCCTGGACAACTCCTACGAGCAGTACTTC.

The J gene is TRBJ2-3, the V gene TRBV11-2, with TRBD2 matching 12 bases. The junction had 7 bases not matched to a gene; V was cut back by 3 bases and J by 0 bases. The CDR3 sequence is 18 residues long. CDR1 is SGHAT and CDR2 is FQNNGV in the germline V gene. The CDR3 sequence: CASSFRGLAGSSTDTQYF. The CDR3, as DNA: TGTGCCAGCAGCTTTAGAGGACTAGCGGGGTCTAGCACAGATACGCAGTATTTT.

The J gene is TRBJ1-1, the V gene TRBV3-1 (or the pseudogene TRBV3-2), with a possible D match to TRBD1 (5 bases). CDR1 and CDR2 from the germline V gene are LGHDT and YNNKEL (reference sequence). The CDR3 is 13 amino acids. V lost 4 bases and J 7 bases, leaving 13 bases between the germline ends. CDR3 amino acids: CASSPTPGIEAFF. The CDR3 DNA reads as TGTGCCAGCAGCCCGACCCCAGGGATTGAAGCTTTCTTT.

V and J are TRBV11-2 and TRBJ2-7; D is possibly TRBD1 (6 bases). Germline loops: CDR1 SGHAT, CDR2 FQNNGV. V lost 2 bases and J lost 2, with 13 bases in between. The CDR3 has 15 residues. CDR3 in amino acids: CASSLTRQDTYEQYF. The CDR3 nucleotides read TGTGCCAGCAGCTTAACCCGACAGGATACCTACGAGCAGTACTTC.

This chain joins TRBV24-1 and TRBJ2-7, with 8 positions matching TRBD1. Trimming at V came to 8 bases and at J to 6 bases, leaving 8 bases not matched to a gene. The germline V gene encodes CDR1 KGHDR and CDR2 SFDVKD. The CDR3 covers 13 residues. CDR3 protein: CATTSGQGGEQYF. Here the CDR3 DNA reads TGTGCCACCACGAGCGGACAGGGAGGCGAGCAGTACTTC.

The CDR3 is CASRPRGTGELFF. CDR3 sequence (DNA): TGTGCCAGTCGGCCAAGGGGGACCGGGGAGCTGTTTTTT. The chain couples TRBV19 to TRBJ2-2; D is perhaps TRBD1 (6 bases). V was cut by 8 bases and J by 5 bases, with 12 bases left in between. The germline CDR1 and CDR2 sequences are LNHDA and SQIVND (reference sequence). CDR3 length: 13 residues.

The chain is built from TRBV7-6 and TRBJ2-2; 7 bases map to TRBD1. This CDR3 is built from 18 residues. CDR1 is SGHVS, CDR2 FNYEAQ, per germline. V gave up 4 bases and J gave up 1 base; unmatched junction bases: 12. CDR3 DNA: TGTGCCAGCAGCTCACTCGACCAGGGGGTCGGGAACACCGGGGAGCTGTTTTTT. It specifies CASSSLDQGVGNTGELFF.

V gene TRBV27 combines with J gene TRBJ2-5; a possible D gene is TRBD1 (6 bases). Germline assignment: CDR1 MNHEY and CDR2 SMNVEV (reference sequence). Between the trimmed V and J ends, which lost 2 bases and 4 bases, there was a span of 14 bases. The CDR3 consists of 15 residues. The CDR3 nucleotides read TGTGCCAGCAGTTTAAATGGGGGCACTCCAGAGACCCAGTACTTC. Translating it yields CASSLNGGTPETQYF.